This T cell receptor (beta chain) is from a study of blood T cell repertoires in COVID-19. Study details: The United States, Italy and Spain provided the acute and convalescent COVID-19 samples. T cells, B-cell-depleted T cells, or PBMCs provided the cDNA or gDNA that served as material.

Sequenced by immunoSEQ multiplex PCR; TCRdb stores in-frame clones only, minus some. The sample lists some 150,000 clones, about 88% occurring once. CDR3 length: 12 amino acids. Germline CDR1 is PRHDT and CDR2 is FYEKMQ (reference sequence). Trimming pared 7 bases from V and 3 bases from J, leaving 9 bases between. The material sequenced was peripheral blood. V usage is TRBV13 and J usage is TRBJ1-2; no reliable D call. The source of this sequence is a human donor in a cohort sampled during active COVID-19. The CDR3 is CASIGEDYGYTF. In DNA, the CDR3 is TGTGCCAGCATAGGAGAAGACTATGGCTACACCTTC.